This is a list of T cell receptor beta chains from one sample in a study of vaccination effects on CD4 cells after COVID-19. Their specific antigens are unknown. Some clones are missing from TCRdb's copy, which holds only in-frame ones; the method was immunoSEQ multiplex PCR. Here the sample spans nearly 35,000 clones, roughly four fifths being singletons. Sample: CD4+ T cells from PBMCs cultured without peptide, taken after COVID-19 vaccination. The receptors were sampled from a human donor who had a prior SARS-CoV-2 infection. Both conserved end residues are part of each CDR3. Each record gives: V gene, D gene, clone size, J gene, CDR3 protein, CDR3 DNA. D genes are given only for firm matches. Clone size is shown for a subset of rows, as once, few, many or a class of expanded clone.

>TRBV5-5|NA|NA|TRBJ2-7
CASSPSSSYEQYF
TGTGCCAGCAGCCCCTCAAGTTCCTACGAGCAGTACTTC
>TRBV15|NA|few|TRBJ1-2
CATSGRWADNGYTF
TGTGCCACCAGCGGCCGGTGGGCAGACAATGGCTACACCTTC
>TRBV6-5|NA|NA|TRBJ2-1
CASGGVYNEQFF
TGTGCCAGCGGAGGGGTCTACAATGAGCAGTTCTTC
>TRBV6-1|NA|NA|TRBJ2-3
CASSEVGGSPDTQYF
TGTGCCAGCAGTGAGGTTGGGGGGTCGCCAGATACGCAGTATTTT
>TRBV2|NA|NA|TRBJ2-1
CASSADLGGPGYNEQFF
TGTGCCAGCAGTGCGGATCTGGGGGGGCCCGGTTACAATGAGCAGTTCTTC
>TRBV7-3|NA|NA|TRBJ2-5
CASSFGREETQYF
TGTGCCAGCAGCTTCGGCAGAGAAGAGACCCAGTACTTC
>TRBV2|TRBD2|few|TRBJ2-5
CASRTGLAGDQYF
TGTGCCAGCAGGACCGGGCTAGCGGGAGACCAGTACTTC
>TRBV2|NA|few|TRBJ1-1
CASSLGGRSTEAFF
TGTGCCAGCAGCCTCGGGGGTAGGAGCACTGAAGCTTTCTTT
>TRBV9|NA|NA|TRBJ2-5
CASSVEGETQYF
TGTGCCAGCAGCGTAGAAGGAGAGACCCAGTACTTC
>TRBV27|TRBD1|NA|TRBJ1-2
CASSRSGGTYGYTF
TGTGCCAGCAGTCGGTCAGGGGGGACCTATGGCTACACCTTC
>TRBV5-1|TRBD1|NA|TRBJ2-1
CASSRRDRGNEQFF
TGCGCCAGCAGCCGCAGGGACAGGGGGAATGAGCAGTTCTTC
>TRBV19|TRBD1|NA|TRBJ1-5
CASSIRQGARRNQPQHF
TGTGCCAGTAGTATTCGACAGGGGGCGCGTCGCAATCAGCCCCAGCATTTT
>TRBV2|NA|NA|TRBJ2-7
CASRFASFSYEQYF
TGTGCCAGCAGGTTTGCTAGTTTCTCCTACGAGCAGTACTTC
>TRBV13|NA|NA|TRBJ2-2
CASSLSRTRPNTGELFF
TGTGCCAGCAGCTTATCCCGGACCCGGCCGAACACCGGGGAGCTGTTTTTT
>TRBV7-3|NA|few|TRBJ1-2
CATRCYGYTF
TGTGCCACCCGTTGTTATGGCTACACCTTC
>TRBV7-9|TRBD1|NA|TRBJ1-6
CASSPRGQGDSPLHF
TGTGCCAGCAGCCCGCGGGGACAGGGAGATTCACCCCTCCACTTT
>TRBV6-5|TRBD1|NA|TRBJ2-7
CASSRDSFSYEQYF
TGTGCCAGCAGCCGGGACAGCTTCTCCTACGAGCAGTACTTC
>TRBV6-5|NA|NA|TRBJ2-2
CASSYSQGLTGELFF
TGTGCCAGCAGTTACTCTCAGGGGCTCACCGGGGAGCTGTTTTTT